This entry lists 9 T cell receptor beta chains sequenced from one sample in a study of CD8 T cells in Susac syndrome. After extraction with the RNeasy kit, 0.5 to 1 ug of the RNA was reverse transcribed using random hexamers. Using its own MiXCR run on the immunoSEQ multiplex PCR reads, TCRdb lists one record per CDR3 protein. Here the sample spans 200,000 to 250,000 distinct CDR3 sequences, about 94% being singletons. Sequencing input: CD4+ T cells from PBMCs. The origin of the receptors is a human donor with Susac syndrome.

V gene TRBV6-2 or TRBV6-3 combines with J gene TRBJ1-2; the D is unclear. The CDR3 is made up of 14 amino acids. V was shortened by 2 bases and J by 4 bases, with 11 bases between the two germline ends. CDR1 and CDR2 from the germline V gene are MNHEY and SVGEGT. In DNA form, the CDR3 reads TGTGCCAGCAGTTACCGGCTAGGGAGCTATGGCTACACCTTC. This encodes CASSYRLGSYGYTF.

The chain joins TRBV3-1 to TRBJ1-5; D not certain. CDR1 is LGHDT, CDR2 YNNKEL, per germline (reference sequence). This CDR3 is 13 amino acids long. Trimming pared 1 base from V and 10 bases from J, leaving 11 bases between. CDR3 sequence: CASSQAPPSPQHF. The CDR3, as DNA: TGTGCCAGCAGCCAAGCACCCCCATCCCCCCAGCATTTT.

The rearrangement uses TRBV6-5 and TRBJ2-7; 8 nucleotides agree with TRBD1. CDR1 and CDR2 (germline): MNHEY, SVGAGI. This CDR3 has 13 amino acids. V dropped 7 bases and J dropped 5; count of bases not matched to a gene: 7. This CDR3 reads CASTRQGNDEQYF. The CDR3, as DNA: TGTGCCAGCACCAGACAGGGGAACGACGAGCAGTACTTC.

This chain links TRBV7-2 with TRBJ1-1; unclear D gene. V gave up 3 bases and J gave up 0 bases, with 8 bases separating them. The CDR3 has 14 residues. CDR1 and CDR2 from the germline V gene are SGHTA and FQGNSA. As DNA, the CDR3 is TGTGCCAGCAGCTTCACACTTCTGAACACTGAAGCTTTCTTT. This gives the protein CASSFTLLNTEAFF.

The CDR3 DNA reads TGCAGTGCCACGGACAGCTCCTACAATGAGCAGTTCTTC. Protein: CSATDSSYNEQFF. The V gene is TRBV20-1, the J gene TRBJ2-1; possibly TRBD1 for D (6 bases). The germline V and J ends were trimmed by 6 bases and 0 bases, with 9 bases remaining between them. The CDR3 sequence is 13 residues long. The germline V gene encodes CDR1 DFQATT and CDR2 SNEGSKA (reference sequence).

The CDR3, as DNA: TGTGCCAGCTCACCCGGTTACCAGCGGGAGCCTGAGCAGTTCTTC. It codes for CASSPGYQREPEQFF. The J gene is TRBJ2-1, the V gene TRBV18, with 8 positions matching TRBD2. V was pared by 3 bases and J by 9 bases, with 10 bases of the junction left unmatched. This CDR3 contains 15 residues. Germline assignment: CDR1 KGHSH and CDR2 LQKENI. Variable domain in full (rest from reference TRBV18 and TRBJ2-1): NAGVMQNPRHLVRRRGQEARLRCSPMKGHSHVYWYRQLPEEGLKFMVYLQKENIIDESGMPKERFSAEFPKEGPSILRIQQVVRGDSAAYFCASSPGYQREPEQFFGPGTRLTVL.

The chain combines TRBV29-1 with TRBJ2-7; D not resolved. Germline CDR1 is SQVTM and CDR2 is ANQGSEA. This CDR3 has 11 residues. Trimming shortened V by 4 bases and J by 0 bases, and 4 bases separated the two germline ends. The CDR3 reads CSVVFSYEQYF. CDR3 bases: TGCAGCGTTGTTTTCTCCTACGAGCAGTACTTC.

V gene TRBV30 combines with J gene TRBJ2-3; D remains ambiguous. Germline V gene data show CDR1 as GTSNPN and CDR2 as SVGIG (reference sequence). This CDR3 has 11 residues. V gave up 5 bases and J gave up 6 bases, with 9 bases separating them. The CDR3 here is CAWVLLDTQYF. The CDR3 bases are TGTGCCTGGGTCTTGTTGGATACGCAGTATTTT.

This rearrangement joins TRBV6-2 or TRBV6-3 to TRBJ2-5; D is perhaps TRBD1 or TRBD2 (6 bases each). The CDR3 is 14 amino acids. The germline CDR1 and CDR2 sequences are MNHEY and SVGEGT. V was cut by 6 bases and J by 5 bases, with 16 bases left in between. CDR3 nucleotide sequence: TGTGCCAGCAGCGGGTCTAGGGGGGCTGAGACCCAGTACTTC. Translation gives CASSGSRGAETQYF.